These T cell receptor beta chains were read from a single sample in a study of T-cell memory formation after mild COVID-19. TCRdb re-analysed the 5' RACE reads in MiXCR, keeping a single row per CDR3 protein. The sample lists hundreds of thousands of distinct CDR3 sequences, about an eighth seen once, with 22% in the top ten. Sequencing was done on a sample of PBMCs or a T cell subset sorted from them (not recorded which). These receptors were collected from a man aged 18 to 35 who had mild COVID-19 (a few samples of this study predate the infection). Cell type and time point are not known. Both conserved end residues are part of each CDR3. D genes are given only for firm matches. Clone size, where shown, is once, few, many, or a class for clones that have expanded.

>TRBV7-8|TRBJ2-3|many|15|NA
TGTGCCAGCAGCCCCGTCTGGGCCGGCACAGATACGCAGTATTTT
CASSPVWAGTDTQYF
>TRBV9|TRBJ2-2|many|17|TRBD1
TGTGCCAGCAGCAAACGACAGGGGGCGGGAAGCACCGGGGAGCTGTTTTTT
CASSKRQGAGSTGELFF
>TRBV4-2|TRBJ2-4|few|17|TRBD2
TGTGCCAGCAGCCAAGCCCTAGCGGGGAAAGCCAAAAACATTCAGTACTTC
CASSQALAGKAKNIQYF
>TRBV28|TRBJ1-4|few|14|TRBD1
TGTGCCAGCAGGGGGTCAGGGGGAAATCAAAAACTGTTTTTT
CASRGSGGNQKLFF
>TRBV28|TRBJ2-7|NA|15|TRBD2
TGTGCCAGCAAAAGAGCCCCGGGGGGATCTCACGAGCAGTACTTC
CASKRAPGGSHEQYF
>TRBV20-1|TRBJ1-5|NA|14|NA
TGCAGTGCAAACCAAATACCGGGGAATCAGCCCCAGCATTTT
CSANQIPGNQPQHF
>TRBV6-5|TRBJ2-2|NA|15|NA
TGTGCCAGCAGTTACAGGGGGAGGATCACCGGGGAGCTGTTTTTT
CASSYRGRITGELFF
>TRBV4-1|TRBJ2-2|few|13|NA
TGCGCCAGCAGCCACGGGCTAACCGGGGAGCTGTTTTTT
CASSHGLTGELFF
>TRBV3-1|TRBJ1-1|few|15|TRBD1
TGTGCCAGCAGCCGAAAGTCCGGGACAGGGACTGAAGCTTTCTTT
CASSRKSGTGTEAFF
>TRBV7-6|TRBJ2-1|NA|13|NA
TGTGCCAGCAGCTTAATAGGCGGGAATGAGCAGTTCTTC
CASSLIGGNEQFF
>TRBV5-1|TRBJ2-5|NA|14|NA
TGCGCCAGCAGCTTGCAAACAGCCCAAGAGACCCAGTACTTC
CASSLQTAQETQYF
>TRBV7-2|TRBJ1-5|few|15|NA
TGTGCCAGCAGCTCAGGGTCTGGTAATAATCAGCCCCAGCATTTT
CASSSGSGNNQPQHF
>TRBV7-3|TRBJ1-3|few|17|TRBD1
TGTGCCAGCAGCTCCGCCCCGGGACAGGGACTGGGAAACACCATATATTTT
CASSSAPGQGLGNTIYF
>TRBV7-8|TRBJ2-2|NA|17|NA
TGTGCCAGCAGGAAGGAGCGCGTGGCGGCGAACACCGGGGAGCTGTTTTTT
CASRKERVAANTGELFF
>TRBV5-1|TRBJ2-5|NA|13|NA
TGCGCCAGCAGCTGGGAGATGAGGGAGACCCAGTACTTC
CASSWEMRETQYF
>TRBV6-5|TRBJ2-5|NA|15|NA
TGTGCCAGCAGTCTCACTAGATCCGAGTCTGAGACCCAGTACTTC
CASSLTRSESETQYF
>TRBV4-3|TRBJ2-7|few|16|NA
TGCGCCAGCAGCCCCTCGGGGGGCCGATACTTGGGTGAGCAGTACTTC
CASSPSGGRYLGEQYF
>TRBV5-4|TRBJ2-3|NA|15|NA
TGTGCCAGCAGGCAAGAAGGGGCGTATCGTGATACGCAGTATTTT
CASRQEGAYRDTQYF
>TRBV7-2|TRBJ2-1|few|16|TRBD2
TGTGCCAGCAGCCCACCACGGGGGGGCGCTACCAATGAGCAGTTCTTC
CASSPPRGGATNEQFF
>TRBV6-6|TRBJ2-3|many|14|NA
TGTGCCAGCAGTCCGGAAGGGGGCACAGATACGCAGTATTTT
CASSPEGGTDTQYF
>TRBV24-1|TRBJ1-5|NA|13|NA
TGTGCCACCAGTGGGCAGAGCAATCAGCCCCAGCATTTT
CATSGQSNQPQHF
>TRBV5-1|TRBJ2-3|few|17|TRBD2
TGCGCCAGCAGCTCCCCGGCCGCTAGCGGCCTCACAGATACGCAGTATTTT
CASSSPAASGLTDTQYF
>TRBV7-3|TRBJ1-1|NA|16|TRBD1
TGTGCCAGCAGCCCAGGGCATGGGACAGGGGGCACTGAAGCTTTCTTT
CASSPGHGTGGTEAFF
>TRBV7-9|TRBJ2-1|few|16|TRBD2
TGTGCCAGCAGCTCCCTAGCGGGGGGGCTTTGGAATGAGCAGTTCTTC
CASSSLAGGLWNEQFF
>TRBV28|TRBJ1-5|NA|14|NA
TGTGCCAGCAGTCAACGACAGGCTTTCCAGCCCCAGCATTTT
CASSQRQAFQPQHF
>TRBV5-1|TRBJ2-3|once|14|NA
TGCGCCAGCCTCATGGCAGGACCGGGAGATACGCAGTATTTT
CASLMAGPGDTQYF
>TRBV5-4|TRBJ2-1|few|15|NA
TGTGCCAGCAGCTCGGGGGCGCAGGCCAGAAATGAGCAGTTCTTC
CASSSGAQARNEQFF
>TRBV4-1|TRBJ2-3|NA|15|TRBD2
TGCGCCAGCAGCCAAGTTAGCGGGGGCACAGATACGCAGTATTTT
CASSQVSGGTDTQYF
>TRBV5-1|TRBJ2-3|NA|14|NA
TGCGCCAGCAGCAGCCGGGACAGCACAGATACGCAGTATTTT
CASSSRDSTDTQYF
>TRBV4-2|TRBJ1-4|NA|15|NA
TGTGCCAGCAGACCTACCCCCGGGCCCAGGGGAAAACTGTTTTTT
CASRPTPGPRGKLFF
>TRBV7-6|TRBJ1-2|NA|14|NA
TGTGCCAGCAGCTTAGCAGGGCAGGGAGGCGGCTACACCTTC
CASSLAGQGGGYTF
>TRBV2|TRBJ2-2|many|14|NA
TGTGCCAGCAGGGAACAGGCATACACCGGGGAGCTGTTTTTT
CASREQAYTGELFF
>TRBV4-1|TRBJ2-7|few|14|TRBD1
TGCGCCAGCAGCCAAGAAGACAGGGGTGACGAGCAGTACTTC
CASSQEDRGDEQYF
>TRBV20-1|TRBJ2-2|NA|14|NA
TGCAGTGTAAAGGCCGCGACGGACACCGGGGAGCTGTTTTTT
CSVKAATDTGELFF
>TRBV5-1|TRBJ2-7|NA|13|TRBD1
TGCGCCAGCAGCATGGACAGGGCTTACGAGCAGTACTTC
CASSMDRAYEQYF
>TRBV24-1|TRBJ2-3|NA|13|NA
TGTGCCACCAGTGATACGGAGTGGGGTACGCAGTATTTT
CATSDTEWGTQYF
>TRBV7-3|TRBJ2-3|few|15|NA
TGTGCCAGCAGCTTTACCGGGACATGGGATGGTACGCAGTATTTT
CASSFTGTWDGTQYF
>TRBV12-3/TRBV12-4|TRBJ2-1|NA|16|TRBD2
TGTGCCAGCAGTAAGGGACTAGCGGGGGGGTCCGGTGAGCAGTTCTTC
CASSKGLAGGSGEQFF
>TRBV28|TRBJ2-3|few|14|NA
TGTGCCAGCAGCTCAATTGCACTCACAGATACGCAGTATTTT
CASSSIALTDTQYF
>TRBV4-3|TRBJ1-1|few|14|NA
TGCGCCAGCAGCCAAGTATGGTCGGGGAAAGAAGCTTTCTTT
CASSQVWSGKEAFF
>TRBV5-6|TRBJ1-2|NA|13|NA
TGTGCCAGCAGCTTGGGGGCCCACTATGGCTACACCTTC
CASSLGAHYGYTF
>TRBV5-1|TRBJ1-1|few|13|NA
TGCGCCAGCAGCTTCTTCTTTGGCACTGAAGCTTTCTTT
CASSFFFGTEAFF
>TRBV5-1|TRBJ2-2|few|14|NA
TGCGCCAGCCAAAACTCCGTGGACACCGGGGAGCTGTTTTTT
CASQNSVDTGELFF